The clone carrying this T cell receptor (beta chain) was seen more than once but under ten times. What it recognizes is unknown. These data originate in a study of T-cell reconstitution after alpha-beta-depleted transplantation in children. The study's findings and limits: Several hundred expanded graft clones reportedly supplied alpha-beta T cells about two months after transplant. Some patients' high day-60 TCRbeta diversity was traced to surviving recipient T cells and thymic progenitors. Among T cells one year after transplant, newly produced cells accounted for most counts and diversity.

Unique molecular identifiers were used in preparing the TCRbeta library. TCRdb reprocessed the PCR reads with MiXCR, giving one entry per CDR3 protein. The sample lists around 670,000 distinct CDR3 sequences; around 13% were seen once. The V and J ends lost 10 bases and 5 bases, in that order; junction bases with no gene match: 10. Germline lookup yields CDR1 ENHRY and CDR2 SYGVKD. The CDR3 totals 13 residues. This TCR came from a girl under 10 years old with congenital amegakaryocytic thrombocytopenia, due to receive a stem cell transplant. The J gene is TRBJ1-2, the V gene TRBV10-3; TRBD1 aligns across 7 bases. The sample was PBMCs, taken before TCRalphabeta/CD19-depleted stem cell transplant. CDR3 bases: TGTGCCACGCAAGACAGGGACGCATATGGCTACACCTTC. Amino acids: CATQDRDAYGYTF.